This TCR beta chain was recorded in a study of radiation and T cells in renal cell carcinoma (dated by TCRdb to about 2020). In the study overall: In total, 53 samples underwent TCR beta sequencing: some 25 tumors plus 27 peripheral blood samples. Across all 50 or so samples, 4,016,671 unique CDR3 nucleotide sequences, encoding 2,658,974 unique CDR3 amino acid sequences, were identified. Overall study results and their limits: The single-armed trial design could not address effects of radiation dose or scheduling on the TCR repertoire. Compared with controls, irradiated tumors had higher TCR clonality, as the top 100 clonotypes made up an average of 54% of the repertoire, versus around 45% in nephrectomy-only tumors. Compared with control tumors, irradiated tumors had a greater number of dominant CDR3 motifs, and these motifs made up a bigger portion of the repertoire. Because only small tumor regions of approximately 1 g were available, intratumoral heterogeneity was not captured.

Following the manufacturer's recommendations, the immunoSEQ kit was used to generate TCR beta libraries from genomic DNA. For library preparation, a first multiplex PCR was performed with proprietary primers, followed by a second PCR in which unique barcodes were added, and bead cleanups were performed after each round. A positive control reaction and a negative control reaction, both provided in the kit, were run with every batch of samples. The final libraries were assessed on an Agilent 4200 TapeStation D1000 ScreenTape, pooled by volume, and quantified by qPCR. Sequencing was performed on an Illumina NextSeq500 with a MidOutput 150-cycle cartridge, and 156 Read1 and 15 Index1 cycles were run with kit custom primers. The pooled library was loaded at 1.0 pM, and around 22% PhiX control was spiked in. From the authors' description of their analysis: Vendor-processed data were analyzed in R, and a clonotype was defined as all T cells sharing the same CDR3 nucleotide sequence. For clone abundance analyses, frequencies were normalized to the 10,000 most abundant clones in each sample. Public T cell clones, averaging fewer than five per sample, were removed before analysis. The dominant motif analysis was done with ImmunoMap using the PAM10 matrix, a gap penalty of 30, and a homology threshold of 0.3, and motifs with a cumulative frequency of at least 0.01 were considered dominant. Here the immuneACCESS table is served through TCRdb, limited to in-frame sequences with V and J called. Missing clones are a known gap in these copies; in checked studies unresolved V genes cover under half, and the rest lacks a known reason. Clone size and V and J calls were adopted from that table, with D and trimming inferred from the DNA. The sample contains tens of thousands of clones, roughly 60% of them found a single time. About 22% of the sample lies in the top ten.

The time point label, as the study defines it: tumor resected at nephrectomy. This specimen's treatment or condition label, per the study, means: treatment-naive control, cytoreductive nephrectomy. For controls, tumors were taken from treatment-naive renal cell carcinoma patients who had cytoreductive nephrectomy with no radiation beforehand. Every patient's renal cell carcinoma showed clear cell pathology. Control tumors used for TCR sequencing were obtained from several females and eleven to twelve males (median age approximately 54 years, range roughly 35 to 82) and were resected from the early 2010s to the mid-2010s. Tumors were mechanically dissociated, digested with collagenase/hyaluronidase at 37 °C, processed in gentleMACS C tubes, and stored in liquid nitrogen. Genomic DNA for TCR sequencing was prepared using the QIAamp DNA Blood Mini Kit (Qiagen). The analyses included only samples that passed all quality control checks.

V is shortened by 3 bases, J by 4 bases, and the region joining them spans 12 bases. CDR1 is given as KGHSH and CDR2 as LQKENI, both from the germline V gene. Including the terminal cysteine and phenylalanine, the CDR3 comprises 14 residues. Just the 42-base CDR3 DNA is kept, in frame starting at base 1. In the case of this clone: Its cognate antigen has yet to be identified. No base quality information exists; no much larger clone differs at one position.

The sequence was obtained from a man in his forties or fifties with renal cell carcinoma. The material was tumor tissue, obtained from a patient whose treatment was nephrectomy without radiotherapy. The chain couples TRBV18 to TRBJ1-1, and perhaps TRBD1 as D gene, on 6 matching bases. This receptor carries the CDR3 CASSPLGAGTEAFF. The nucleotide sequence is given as TGTGCCAGCTCACCCTTGGGGGCTGGCACTGAAGCTTTCTTT.